Below are 20 T cell receptor beta chains sequenced from a single sample in a study of blood T cell repertoires in COVID-19. Measured with immunoSEQ multiplex PCR; TCRdb has only the in-frame clones, and not every one. Of about 180,000 clones in the sample, approximately 88% are singletons; the top ten hold 4% to 5%. Sequencing input: peripheral blood. Receptors were obtained from a woman aged 30 to 39 with acute or convalescent COVID-19.

V is TRBV4-1 and J is TRBJ2-2; D ambiguous. From germline, CDR1 is MGHRA and CDR2 YSYEKL. The V and J ends lost 4 bases and 4 bases respectively, with 13 bases between them. This CDR3 spans 15 amino acids. Here the CDR3 DNA reads TGCGCCAGCAGCCTCGCGGCTAGTATCACCGGGGAGCTGTTTTTT. Translation gives CASSLAASITGELFF.

The CDR3 loop is CSAGGQGYEQYF. CDR3 in DNA: TGCAGCGCAGGGGGACAGGGCTACGAGCAGTACTTC. The chain carries TRBV29-1 and TRBJ2-7, with 9 bases lining up with TRBD1. CDR1 and CDR2 from the germline V gene are SQVTM and ANQGSEA. CDR3 length: 12 residues. The V segment lost 7 bases and the J segment 3 bases; nucleotides outside the gene matches: 4.

The chain couples TRBV30 to TRBJ1-3; maybe TRBD1 (6 bases). The CDR3 consists of 11 residues. V was cut by 5 bases and J by 7 bases, with 9 bases left in between. Per the germline V gene, CDR1 is GTSNPN and CDR2 is SVGIG (reference sequence). The CDR3 is CAWQGRNTIYF. The CDR3 DNA follows: TGTGCCTGGCAGGGGCGGAACACCATATATTTT.

This rearrangement joins TRBV20-1 to TRBJ2-3, with D possibly TRBD2 on 5 matching bases. With 7 bases removed from V and 6 bases from J, the gap between germline ends came to 11 bases. CDR3 length: 11 amino acids. CDR1 and CDR2 from the germline V gene are DFQATT and SNEGSKA (reference sequence). The CDR3 nucleotides are TGCAGTGAAGGAGGCCAGGATACGCAGTATTTT. It specifies CSEGGQDTQYF.

This rearrangement joins TRBV5-6 to TRBJ1-3; a possible D gene is TRBD1 (5 bases). The CDR3 has 16 amino acids. V was pared by 4 bases and J by 0 bases, with 14 bases between. CDR1 SGHDT and CDR2 YYEEEE come from the germline V gene. The CDR3 DNA reads as TGTGCCAGCAGCCTTTCGTGGGGGGTCTCTGGAAACACCATATATTTT. Its protein product is CASSLSWGVSGNTIYF.

This CDR3 is CASSQRGGSINTGELFF. In DNA form, the CDR3 reads TGTGCCAGCAGCCAACGGGGAGGGTCTATCAACACCGGGGAGCTGTTTTTT. V is TRBV4-2 and J is TRBJ2-2; 7 bases are a match to TRBD2. This CDR3 is 17 amino acids long. Germline CDR1 and CDR2: LGHNA and YNFKEQ. Trimming removed 2 bases from V and 2 bases from J; junction bases left unmatched: 8.

J is TRBJ1-4 and V is TRBV11-2, with 11 bases fitting TRBD1. This CDR3 has 14 amino acids. Looked up from germline, CDR1 is SGHAT and CDR2 is FQNNGV. V lost 6 bases and J lost 7; bases outside the gene matches: 4. CDR3 in amino acids: CASRPDRGREKLFF. The DNA for the CDR3 is TGTGCCAGCAGACCGGACAGGGGGCGTGAAAAACTGTTTTTT. The variable domain in full, completed from reference TRBV11-2 and TRBJ1-4, reads EAGVAQSPRYKIIEKRQSVAFWCNPISGHATLYWYQQILGQGPKLLIQFQNNGVVDDSQLPKDRFSAERLKGVDSTLKIQPAKLEDSAVYLCASRPDRGREKLFFGSGTQLSVL.

In DNA form, the CDR3 reads TGTGCCAGCAGTTTATTATACAATGAGCAGTTCTTC. Translated, it gives CASSLLYNEQFF. J is TRBJ2-1 and V is TRBV12-3 or TRBV12-4; the D is unclear. The CDR3 loop spans 12 amino acids. Trimming shortened V by 2 bases and J by 4 bases, and 3 bases separated the two germline ends.

The chain couples TRBV7-9 to TRBJ2-2; D is undetermined. The germline V gene has CDR1 SEHNR and CDR2 FQNEAQ (reference sequence). This CDR3 comprises 12 residues. Trimming shortened V by 3 bases and J by 5 bases, and 4 bases separated the two germline ends. The CDR3 DNA is TGTGCCAGCAGCTTTAATACCGGGGAGCTGTTTTTT. The encoded protein is CASSFNTGELFF.

The chain combines TRBV23-1 with TRBJ2-7; D may be TRBD1 (6 bases). TRBV23-1 is reported as an ORF; its role is uncertain. The length of the CDR3 is 14 residues. Trimming cost V 6 bases and J 0 bases, with 12 bases left between them. CDR3 protein: CASSRDIASYEQYF. The CDR3 DNA sequence: TGCGCCAGCAGCCGGGACATCGCCTCCTACGAGCAGTACTTC.

The chain links TRBV11-3 to TRBJ2-1; D gene ambiguous. V shed 6 bases and J shed 4 bases, with 10 bases lying between them. CDR3 length: 13 amino acids. Germline CDR1 and CDR2: SGHNT and YENEEA. CDR3 region: CASSYTYYNEQFF. The CDR3 DNA is TGTGCCAGCAGTTATACCTATTACAATGAGCAGTTCTTC.

CDR3 nucleotides: TGTGCCTGGAGTGGGGACTCATCTTCACCCCTCCACTTT. Amino acids: CAWSGDSSSPLHF. The chain uses TRBV30 and TRBJ1-6; perhaps TRBD1 as D (5 bases). V dropped 1 base and J dropped 9 bases, with 10 bases sitting between them. CDR1 and CDR2 from the germline V gene are GTSNPN and SVGIG (reference sequence). CDR3 length: 13 residues. The whole variable domain, remainder taken from reference TRBV30 and TRBJ1-6, is SQTIHQWPATLVQPVGSPLSLECTVEGTSNPNLYWYRQAAGRGLQLLFYSVGIGQISSEVPQNLSASRPQDRQFILSSKKLLLSDSGFYLCAWSGDSSSPLHFGNGTRLTVT.

The chain carries TRBV29-1 and TRBJ2-1, with 7 bases identical to TRBD1. The V and J ends lost 4 bases and 4 bases, in that order; junction bases with no gene match: 1. Germline-derived CDR1 and CDR2 are SQVTM and ANQGSEA. This CDR3 spans 12 amino acids. The CDR3 is CSVGGQYNEQFF. As DNA, the CDR3 is TGCAGCGTTGGGGGACAGTACAATGAGCAGTTCTTC.

The gene calls are TRBV7-2 and TRBJ2-7; the match to TRBD1 covers 7 bases. Germline V gene lookup returns CDR1 SGHTA and CDR2 FQGNSA. After removal of 4 bases from V and 2 bases from J, the junction contained 8 bases not matched to a gene. The CDR3 sequence is 15 residues long. The CDR3 region is CASSYRGQLAYEQYF. The CDR3 DNA sequence: TGTGCCAGCAGCTATCGGGGACAGCTCGCCTACGAGCAGTACTTC.

This clone was seen more than once but under ten times. The chain links TRBV27 to TRBJ2-7; TRBD1 aligns across 8 bases. CDR3 length: 14 residues. V shed 2 bases and J 3 bases; nucleotides not matched to a gene: 3. Germline V gene lookup returns CDR1 MNHEY and CDR2 SMNVEV (reference sequence). CDR3 amino acids: CASSLGDRYYEQYF. DNA of the CDR3: TGTGCCAGCAGTTTAGGGGACAGGTACTACGAGCAGTACTTC.

The chain carries TRBV28 and TRBJ2-1; D is possibly TRBD1 (6 bases). This CDR3 spans 17 amino acids. The V end lost 2 bases, the J end lost 8 bases, and 22 bases lay between the germline ends. CDR1 MDHEN and CDR2 SYDVKM come from the germline V gene. The CDR3 nucleotides are TGTGCCAGCAGTTTACGGCTAGGACAGTCCGGCCCAGATGAGCAGTTCTTC. It yields the protein CASSLRLGQSGPDEQFF.

The chain recombines TRBV2 with TRBJ2-2; tentative D call: TRBD2 (6 bases). CDR1 and CDR2 (germline): SNHLY, FYNNEI. V lost 4 bases, J lost 8 bases, and 17 bases lay in between. The CDR3 loop spans 15 amino acids. The DNA for the CDR3 is TGTGCCAGCAGTGTAATTCGGAGGGCCCTGGGGGAGCTGTTTTTT. Amino acid sequence: CASSVIRRALGELFF.

The V and J genes are TRBV7-2 and TRBJ2-7; 9 nucleotides line up with TRBD2. V was pared by 5 bases and J by 4 bases, with 15 bases of the junction left unmatched. Germline V lookup: CDR1 SGHTA, CDR2 FQGNSA. The CDR3 length is 17 residues. CDR3 loop: CASSLQGLAQHPYEQYF. The CDR3 nucleotides are TGTGCCAGCAGCCTCCAGGGACTAGCCCAGCACCCTTACGAGCAGTACTTC.

The chain joins TRBV4-2 to TRBJ2-2, with D maybe TRBD1 (6 bases). The germline V gene has CDR1 LGHNA and CDR2 YNFKEQ. Trimming stripped 1 base from V and 3 bases from J, with 18 bases between. The CDR3 runs 18 residues. CDR3 amino acids: CASSQGSSGVGYTGELFF. The CDR3 coding sequence is TGTGCCAGCAGCCAAGGTAGCTCAGGGGTGGGGTACACCGGGGAGCTGTTTTTT.

The gene calls are TRBV28 and TRBJ1-2; D gene unclear. Between the trimmed V and J ends, which lost 2 bases and 4 bases, there was a span of 11 bases. Germline CDR1 and CDR2: MDHEN and SYDVKM. This CDR3 region has 14 residues. The CDR3 is CASSLRQVTYGYTF. As DNA, the CDR3 is TGTGCCAGCAGTTTACGGCAGGTTACCTATGGCTACACCTTC.